These T cell receptor beta chains were read from a single sample in a study of T cell responses to AZD1222 COVID-19 vaccine. Only in-frame clones appear in the TCRdb table, and some are missing; sequencing was by immunoSEQ multiplex PCR. The data show around 140,000 clones, about 93% seen once. The source was peripheral blood, collected on day 0 of AZD1222 vaccination. The receptors stem from an adult in good health. Both conserved end residues are part of each CDR3. D genes are given only for firm matches. Some rows mark clone size as missing; the rest say once, few, many or name a class of expanded clone.

d_call j_call clone_size v_call cdr3_aa cdr3_nt
- TRBJ2-1 - TRBV5-1 CASSPGSSSYNEQFF TGCGCCAGCAGCCCGGGGTCGAGCTCCTACAATGAGCAGTTCTTC
TRBD2 TRBJ2-1 - TRBV12-5 CASGLALSGIYNEQFF TGTGCTAGTGGTTTGGCCCTTAGCGGGATTTACAATGAGCAGTTCTTC
TRBD2 TRBJ2-3 - TRBV13 CASSAQTSGAGDTQYF TGTGCCAGCAGCGCCCAGACTAGCGGGGCTGGAGATACGCAGTATTTT
TRBD1 TRBJ2-1 - TRBV6-6 CASSERGTGGYTEQFF TGTGCCAGCAGCGAAAGAGGGACAGGGGGCTACACTGAGCAGTTCTTC
- TRBJ1-5 - TRBV6-5 CASIGLLKGTQPQHF TGTGCCAGCATAGGCCTTCTGAAGGGTACTCAGCCCCAGCATTTT
- TRBJ2-4 once TRBV2 CASGRAGLKNIQYF TGTGCCAGCGGACGGGCAGGTTTAAAAAACATTCAGTACTTC
- TRBJ1-1 - TRBV4-1 CASSQDDRFETEAFF TGCGCCAGCAGCCAAGATGACAGGTTTGAGACTGAAGCTTTCTTT
- TRBJ1-5 - TRBV5-1 CASRMDNRGNQPQHF TGCGCCAGCAGGATGGACAACCGGGGCAATCAGCCCCAGCATTTT
- TRBJ2-5 - TRBV2 CASRGRDSVRGTQYF TGTGCCAGCAGGGGTCGGGACTCCGTAAGAGGGACCCAGTACTTC
- TRBJ2-1 - TRBV14 CASSQDPYNEQFF TGTGCCAGCAGCCAAGATCCCTACAATGAGCAGTTCTTC
- TRBJ1-2 once TRBV30 CASQRNGYTF TGTGCCTCTCAGAGGAATGGCTACACCTTC
- TRBJ1-1 - TRBV19 CASSIPGLEAFF TGTGCCAGTAGTATCCCCGGGCTTGAAGCTTTCTTT
- TRBJ1-5 - TRBV19 CASSIGGQRGGTNQPQHF TGTGCCAGTAGTATAGGTGGACAGCGCGGGGGCACCAATCAGCCCCAGCATTTT
- TRBJ1-2 - TRBV12-3/TRBV12-4 CASRDGSNYGYTF TGTGCCAGCCGGGACGGATCTAACTATGGCTACACCTTC
- TRBJ1-5 few TRBV30 CAWSEWGQPQHF TGTGCCTGGAGTGAGTGGGGACAGCCCCAGCATTTT
TRBD1 TRBJ1-6 - TRBV30 CAWSGQGSSPLHF TGTGCCTGGAGCGGACAGGGGTCTTCACCCCTCCACTTT
- TRBJ1-2 - TRBV6-4 CARGGSVPQNGYTF TGTGCCAGGGGAGGTTCTGTCCCACAGAATGGCTACACCTTC
- TRBJ1-2 - TRBV2 CASLTVNGYTF TGTGCCAGCCTGACAGTGAATGGCTACACCTTC
- TRBJ1-4 - TRBV21-1 CASSKGEKLFF TGTGCCAGCAGCAAAGGTGAAAAACTGTTTTTT
TRBD1 TRBJ1-1 - TRBV7-8 CASSGDRNTEAFF TGTGCCAGCAGCGGGGACAGGAACACTGAAGCTTTCTTT
- TRBJ1-5 - TRBV19 CASRPTGGRPYNQPQHF TGTGCCAGTAGACCCACGGGGGGTCGCCCCTACAATCAGCCCCAGCATTTT
- TRBJ1-6 once TRBV7-2 CASRPGFSYNSPLHF TGTGCCAGCAGGCCAGGGTTCTCCTATAATTCACCCCTCCACTTT
- TRBJ1-1 - TRBV10-3 CATYREGKTEAFF TGTGCCACTTACCGCGAGGGAAAAACTGAAGCTTTCTTT
- TRBJ2-5 - TRBV15 CATSRVGLPQETQYF TGTGCCACCAGCAGAGTTGGTCTACCGCAAGAGACCCAGTACTTC
TRBD2 TRBJ2-1 few TRBV7-2 CASSSPPRTSAYNEQFF TGTGCCAGCAGCTCCCCCCCGAGGACTAGCGCCTACAATGAGCAGTTCTTC
- TRBJ1-6 - TRBV2 CATRYNSPLHF TGTGCCACCCGATATAATTCACCCCTCCACTTT
- TRBJ1-2 - TRBV12-3/TRBV12-4 CASSLLGLLTF TGTGCCAGCAGTTTACTCGGCCTTCTCACCTTC
- TRBJ2-3 - TRBV19 CATGRRAPDTQYF TGTGCCACGGGACGTAGGGCGCCAGATACGCAGTATTTT